This T cell receptor (beta chain) emerged from a study of T cells in tuberculosis. Study summary: T cells were selected with CD1B tetramers loaded with glucose monomycolate. Blood was taken before or within 7 days of anti-tuberculosis therapy. Findings and limits, study-wide: Shorter CDR3-alpha in active tuberculosis partly drove smaller distances.

This table comes from immunoSEQ multiplex PCR, and its TCRdb copy is limited to in-frame clones, with some not included. In the table there are 30,000 to 35,000 clones, roughly 85% of which are singletons. About this clone: Its antigen is undetermined.

This CDR3 is built from 14 residues. The J segment lost 4 bases and the V segment lost 3 bases, leaving 6 bases of the junction unmatched. Per germline, CDR1 SGHRS and CDR2 YFSETQ. This sample's time point: new active TB diagnosis, blood taken before or within 7 days of starting treatment. This rearrangement joins TRBV5-1 to TRBJ2-5; TRBD1 matches 7 bases. The sequencing here drew on PBMCs, taken at tuberculosis diagnosis. The sequence derives from an adult with tuberculosis. CDR3 residues: CASSSPGQRETQYF. CDR3 DNA sequence: TGCGCCAGCAGCTCCCCGGGACAGCGAGAGACCCAGTACTTC.